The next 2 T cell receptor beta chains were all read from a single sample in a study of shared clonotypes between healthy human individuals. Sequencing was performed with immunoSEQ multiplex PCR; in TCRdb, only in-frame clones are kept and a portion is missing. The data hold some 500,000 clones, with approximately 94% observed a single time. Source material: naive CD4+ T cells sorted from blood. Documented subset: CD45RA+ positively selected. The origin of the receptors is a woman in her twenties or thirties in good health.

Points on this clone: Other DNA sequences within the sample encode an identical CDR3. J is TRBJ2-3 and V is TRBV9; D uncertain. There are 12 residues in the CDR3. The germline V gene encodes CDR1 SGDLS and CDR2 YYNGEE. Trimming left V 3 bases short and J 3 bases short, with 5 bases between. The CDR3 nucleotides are TGTGCCAGCAGCGCTTCGACAGATACGCAGTATTTT. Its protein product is CASSASTDTQYF.

This CDR3 is CASTPSSDGYTF. The CDR3 nucleotides read TGTGCCAGCACCCCGTCGTCGGACGGCTACACCTTC. The chain joins TRBV7-9 to TRBJ1-2; D gene unclear. Germline V gene sequence: CDR1 SEHNR, CDR2 FQNEAQ (reference sequence). Trimming cost V 7 bases and J 8 bases, with 14 bases left between them. The CDR3 totals 12 residues. The variable domain in full, with the rest retrieved from reference TRBV7-9 and TRBJ1-2, is DTGVSQNPRHKITKRGQNVTFRCDPISEHNRLYWYRQTLGQGPEFLTYFQNEAQLEKSRLLSDRFSAERPKGSFSTLEIQRTEQGDSAMYLCASTPSSDGYTFGSGTRLTVV.